The rows below give T cell receptor beta chains drawn from one sample of a study of spatial heterogeneity in lung cancer. Using its own MiXCR run on the 5' RACE reads, TCRdb lists one record per CDR3 protein. This sample has thousands of distinct CDR3 sequences, with around 3% found just once. Specimen: lung tumor tissue, collected at surgery. The source is a male donor with early-stage non-small cell lung cancer. CDR3s include the opening cysteine and the closing phenylalanine or tryptophan. A D gene is named only where the DNA matches it firmly. Clone size appears in some rows only: once, few, many, or a class for an expanded clone.

>many|TRBJ1-1|.|14|TRBV11-2
CASSKTGQNTEAFF
TGTGCCAGCAGCAAAACGGGTCAGAACACTGAAGCTTTCTTT
>many|TRBJ2-3|.|13|TRBV27
CASKPPATDTQYF
TGTGCCAGCAAACCTCCGGCCACAGATACGCAGTATTTT
>few|TRBJ2-3|TRBD2|18|TRBV4-1
CASSHGNLLAGVTDTQYF
TGCGCCAGCAGCCACGGGAACCTCCTAGCGGGAGTTACAGATACGCAGTATTTT
>medium-sized|TRBJ1-1|.|14|TRBV5-6
CASSLELMNTEAFF
TGTGCCAGCAGCTTGGAGCTAATGAACACTGAAGCTTTCTTT
>many|TRBJ2-1|TRBD2|17|TRBV10-2
CASSGGSRGATYNEQFF
TGCGCCAGCAGTGGCGGATCGCGGGGGGCCACATACAATGAGCAGTTCTTC
>many|TRBJ1-2|TRBD1|14|TRBV7-9
CASSAGQDGYGYTF
TGTGCCAGCAGCGCCGGACAGGACGGCTATGGCTACACCTTC
>many|TRBJ2-2|TRBD1|15|TRBV7-3
CASSSMDRGAGELFF
TGTGCCAGCAGCTCTATGGACAGGGGTGCCGGGGAGCTGTTTTTT
>medium-sized|TRBJ2-7|TRBD2|14|TRBV11-2
CASSQGLAGAGQYF
TGTGCCAGCAGCCAGGGACTAGCGGGAGCTGGCCAGTACTTC
>.|TRBJ2-5|TRBD1|17|TRBV9
CASSKRPGQGAGETQYF
TGTGCCAGCAGCAAACGACCGGGACAGGGGGCAGGAGAGACCCAGTACTTC
>.|TRBJ1-3|.|15|TRBV5-8
CAGSLDTSSGTTIYF
TGTGCCGGCAGCTTGGACACCAGCTCTGGAACCACCATATATTTT
>many|TRBJ2-7|.|14|TRBV6-5
CASSEDRFPYEQYF
TGTGCCAGCAGCGAAGACAGGTTTCCCTACGAGCAGTACTTC
>many|TRBJ1-2|.|12|TRBV15
CATSRNRVGYTF
TGTGCCACCAGCAGGAACAGGGTTGGCTACACCTTC
>.|TRBJ1-2|.|15|TRBV29-1
CSVEDRSRVGDGYTF
TGCAGCGTTGAAGATAGGTCCAGGGTCGGCGATGGCTACACCTTC
>many|TRBJ2-2|.|14|TRBV7-7
CASSLQGSTGELFF
TGTGCCAGCAGCTTACAGGGCAGTACCGGGGAGCTGTTTTTT
>many|TRBJ1-1|.|13|TRBV24-1
CATSTDLNTEAFF
TGTGCCACCAGTACAGACCTGAACACTGAAGCTTTCTTT
>many|TRBJ2-7|TRBD1|15|TRBV2
CASSLDRGCSYEQYF
TGTGCCAGCAGCCTGGACAGGGGGTGCTCCTACGAGCAGTACTTC
>.|TRBJ2-3|.|18|TRBV9
CASSVARVGGESTDTQYF
TGTGCCAGCAGCGTAGCTAGGGTAGGCGGGGAGAGCACAGATACGCAGTATTTT
>medium-sized|TRBJ2-3|.|14|TRBV10-3
CAIRLSTSTDTQYF
TGTGCCATCAGACTCAGCACTAGCACAGATACGCAGTATTTT
>many|TRBJ2-6|.|12|TRBV2
CASCFGANVLTF
TGTGCCAGTTGCTTCGGGGCCAACGTCCTGACTTTC
>many|TRBJ2-1|.|13|TRBV24-1
CATSDPWGGEQFF
TGTGCCACCAGTGATCCCTGGGGCGGTGAGCAGTTCTTC
>few|TRBJ2-7|.|15|TRBV25-1
CASNISRDGFLEQYF
TGTGCCAGCAACATATCCCGGGACGGTTTCCTCGAGCAGTACTTC
>medium-sized|TRBJ2-5|.|16|TRBV3-1
CASSQEGESVMETQYF
TGTGCCAGCAGCCAAGAGGGGGAATCTGTAATGGAGACCCAGTACTTC
>many|TRBJ1-4|.|11|TRBV2
CASSGAGNLFF
TGTGCCAGCAGTGGTGCCGGGAACTTGTTTTTT
>many|TRBJ1-2|.|14|TRBV5-1
CASSLGRRMSGYTF
TGCGCCAGCAGCTTGGGAAGGCGAATGAGCGGCTACACCTTC
>many|TRBJ1-6|.|13|TRBV6-5
CASSYSRDSPLHF
TGTGCCAGCAGTTACTCCCGGGATTCACCCCTCCACTTT